What follows describes a single T cell receptor beta chain. The source of the sample is a study of blood T cell repertoires in COVID-19. Study-wide background: Material from acute and convalescent COVID-19 was sourced from the United States, Italy and Spain.

Sequencing was performed with immunoSEQ multiplex PCR; in TCRdb, only in-frame clones are kept and a portion is missing. The data contain around 190,000 clones, roughly 76% of them singletons. This CDR3 is 14 amino acids long. Germline V gene data show CDR1 as SNHLY and CDR2 as FYNNEI. With V trimmed by 2 bases and J by 4 bases, 4 bases remained unmatched. V usage is TRBV2 and J usage is TRBJ1-1; TRBD1 agrees at 7 bases. The sample comprised peripheral blood. This clonotype was sampled from a woman between 40 and 55 years old with COVID-19, enrolled during active disease. The CDR3 loop reads CASSETGVITEAFF. The CDR3 DNA follows: TGTGCCAGCAGTGAAACAGGGGTGATCACTGAAGCTTTCTTT. The full variable domain, completed using reference TRBV2 and TRBJ1-1, is EPEVTQTPSHQVTQMGQEVILRCVPISNHLYFYWYRQILGQKVEFLVSFYNNEISEKSEIFDDQFSVERPDGSNFTLKIRSTKLEDSAMYFCASSETGVITEAFFGQGTRLTVV.